The next 29 T cell receptor beta chains were all read from a single sample in a study of Graves' ophthalmopathy and Graves' hyperthyroidism. Amplification targeted the TCR beta CDR3 regions, with RNA transcripts as the source material. The authors performed first-round RT-PCR with HTBI primers and then a second-round multiplex PCR. TCRdb itself ran the multiplex PCR reads through MiXCR, one entry per CDR3 protein. The sample has 350,000 or so distinct CDR3 sequences, about a sixth seen once. Input material: peripheral blood. The receptor set was obtained from an adult man with Graves' ophthalmopathy.

This clonotype has a count of ten or more. J is TRBJ2-7 and V is TRBV12-3 or TRBV12-4; D is possibly TRBD1 or TRBD2 (5 bases each). Trimming left V 3 bases short and J 6 bases short, with 9 bases between. The CDR3 is made up of 12 amino acids. The CDR3 loop is CASSFGTLEQYF. DNA of the CDR3: TGTGCCAGCAGTTTCGGGACGCTCGAGCAGTACTTC.

This clonotype showed up many times. V usage is TRBV7-3 and J usage is TRBJ2-7; D not resolved. Looked up from germline, CDR1 is SGHTA and CDR2 is FQGTGA. This CDR3 spans 11 amino acids. The V and J ends lost 4 bases and 4 bases respectively, with 5 bases between them. The CDR3 sequence is CASSSEYEQYF. The CDR3 nucleotides are TGTGCCAGCAGCTCCGAGTACGAGCAGTACTTC.

The table lists this clonotype with many counts. This chain links TRBV15 with TRBJ2-4, with D uncertain. This CDR3 region has 15 residues. Trimming left V 0 bases short and J 4 bases short, with 10 bases between. Germline CDR1 and CDR2: LNHNV and YYDKDF (reference sequence). The CDR3 loop is CATSRDLTGKNIQYF. The CDR3 bases are TGTGCCACCAGCAGAGATCTTACTGGGAAAAACATTCAGTACTTC.

This sequence joins TRBV5-1 and TRBJ2-7; 12 bases are a match to TRBD2. The CDR3 runs 14 residues. V trimming: 3 bases; J trimming: 3 bases; junction bases outside the gene matches: 1. Per germline, CDR1 SGHRS and CDR2 YFSETQ. This chain's CDR3 is CASSSSGRDYEQYF. The CDR3 DNA reads as TGCGCCAGCAGCTCTAGCGGGAGGGACTACGAGCAGTACTTC.

This clonotype was picked up many times. The chain uses TRBV12-3 or TRBV12-4 and TRBJ2-5, with 10 positions matching TRBD2. With V trimmed by 1 base and J by 7 bases, 3 bases remained unmatched. The CDR3 runs 14 residues. CDR3 DNA sequence: TGTGCCAGCAGTTTAGGACTAGCGGGTGGGACCCAGTACTTC. It codes for CASSLGLAGGTQYF.

This clonotype was observed many times. In DNA, the CDR3 is TGCGCCAGCAGCTCTGACCTAGTCGCGAACACCGGGGAGCTGTTTTTT. Residues: CASSSDLVANTGELFF. The chain is built from TRBV5-1 and TRBJ2-2; D gene ambiguous. CDR1 is SGHRS, CDR2 YFSETQ, per germline. This CDR3 spans 16 amino acids. The germline V and J ends were trimmed by 3 bases and 0 bases, with 12 bases remaining between them. The entire variable domain, with the rest obtained from reference TRBV5-1 and TRBJ2-2, is as follows: KAGVTQTPRYLIKTRGQQVTLSCSPISGHRSVSWYQQTPGQGLQFLFEYFSETQRNKGNFPGRFSGRQFSNSRSEMNVSTLELGDSALYLCASSSDLVANTGELFFGEGSRLTVL.

The chain couples TRBV27 to TRBJ1-6, with D possibly TRBD1 on 5 matching bases. Germline lookup yields CDR1 MNHEY and CDR2 SMNVEV (reference sequence). Trimming left V 1 base short and J 6 bases short, with 10 bases between. The CDR3 loop spans 15 amino acids. The CDR3 DNA is TGTGCCAGCAGTTTATTCGGGGGGTCTAATTCACCCCTCCACTTT. It specifies CASSLFGGSNSPLHF.

This clonotype was detected only a few times. The rearrangement uses TRBV6-1 and TRBJ1-2, with unresolved D. The CDR3 spans 11 residues. The germline V gene has CDR1 MNHNS and CDR2 SASEGT. V was trimmed by 3 bases and J by 5 bases, leaving 4 bases between them. Here the CDR3 reads CASSDTYGYTF. The CDR3 bases are TGTGCCAGCAGTGATACTTATGGCTACACCTTC.

In its sample, this clonotype was seen many times. The V gene is TRBV11-2, the J gene TRBJ1-2; 8 nucleotides line up with TRBD1. This CDR3 spans 16 amino acids. The germline gives CDR1 SGHAT, CDR2 FQNNGV. With V trimmed by 5 bases and J by 5 bases, 13 bases remained unmatched. CDR3 sequence reads: CASSRQGTGGPYGYTF. The CDR3 DNA sequence: TGTGCCAGCAGCCGACAGGGGACAGGCGGTCCTTATGGCTACACCTTC.

At least ten counts were recorded for this clonotype. The chain couples TRBV6-2 or TRBV6-3 to TRBJ1-1, with D possibly being TRBD1 (5 bases). Germline V gives CDR1 MNHEY, CDR2 SVGEGT. The germline V and J ends were trimmed by 6 bases and 0 bases, with 14 bases remaining between them. The CDR3 is 15 residues long. Here the CDR3 DNA reads TGTGCCAGCAGCTCGGGACCTAGAATGAACACTGAAGCTTTCTTT. Its translation: CASSSGPRMNTEAFF.

The sample holds many counts of this clonotype. The V and J genes are TRBV20-1 and TRBJ2-7, with D perhaps TRBD2 (5 bases). Looked up from germline, CDR1 is DFQATT and CDR2 is SNEGSKA (reference sequence). The CDR3 is made up of 13 amino acids. Trimming cost V 5 bases and J 6 bases, with 17 bases left between them. CDR3 amino acids: CSALTTLTSEQYF. In nucleotides, the CDR3 is TGCAGTGCTTTGACTACTCTAACAAGCGAGCAGTACTTC.

This clonotype came up many times. This chain joins TRBV20-1 and TRBJ1-5; D is undetermined. The CDR3 extends over 14 amino acids. Germline lookup yields CDR1 DFQATT and CDR2 SNEGSKA (reference sequence). Trimming shortened V by 3 bases and J by 5 bases, and 14 bases separated the two germline ends. CDR3 protein: CSARGGRRDQPQHF. CDR3 in DNA: TGCAGTGCTAGGGGCGGTCGAAGGGATCAGCCCCAGCATTTT.

This clonotype was seen repeatedly, ten times or more. This chain joins TRBV2 and TRBJ2-2; TRBD2 matches 7 bases. CDR3 length equals 16 residues. The germline gives CDR1 SNHLY, CDR2 FYNNEI. J was trimmed by 0 bases and V by 1 base; bases with no gene match: 2. The CDR3 sequence: CASSEVGGANTGELFF. CDR3 nucleotide sequence: TGTGCCAGCAGTGAAGTGGGAGGGGCGAACACCGGGGAGCTGTTTTTT.

On this clonotype itself: This may come from a read error, since a much larger clone is one base off. The J gene is TRBJ2-7, the V gene TRBV5-1; 7 bases are a match to TRBD1. Germline values: CDR1 SGHRS, CDR2 YFSETQ. The CDR3 has 14 residues. CDR3 nucleotides: TGCACCAGCAGCCCCGGGACAGCCCCCTACGAGCAGTACTTC. It is translated as CTSSPGTAPYEQYF. Full variable domain (remainder filled in from reference TRBV5-1 and TRBJ2-7): KAGVTQTPRYLIKTRGQQVTLSCSPISGHRSVSWYQQTPGQGLQFLFEYFSETQRNKGNFPGRFSGRQFSNSRSEMNVSTLELGDSALYLCTSSPGTAPYEQYFGPGTRLTVT.

This clonotype was seen at least ten times. The chain couples TRBV2 to TRBJ1-1; D ambiguous. V was pared by 1 base and J by 1 base, with 13 bases between. CDR1 SNHLY and CDR2 FYNNEI come from the germline V gene. There are 16 residues in the CDR3. The CDR3 spells CASSEVARTANTEAFF. The DNA for the CDR3 is TGTGCCAGCAGTGAAGTGGCAAGGACGGCGAACACTGAAGCTTTCTTT.

This clonotype was recorded many times. V usage is TRBV6-5 and J usage is TRBJ2-2; TRBD1 agrees at 7 bases. Germline CDR1 is MNHEY and CDR2 is SVGAGI. With V trimmed by 0 bases and J by 7 bases, 2 bases remained unmatched. CDR3 length: 14 residues. The CDR3 region is CASSYSGTDGELFF. CDR3 nucleotide sequence: TGTGCCAGCAGTTACTCGGGGACAGACGGGGAGCTGTTTTTT.

The chain carries TRBV28 and TRBJ2-7, with D tentatively TRBD2 (6 bases). Per germline, CDR1 MDHEN and CDR2 SYDVKM. This CDR3 has 15 amino acids. V lost 6 bases to trimming and J lost 4 bases, with 19 bases between them. CDR3 loop: CASRSPTVGGYEQYF. CDR3 sequence (DNA): TGTGCCAGCAGGTCCCCTACGGTTGGAGGGTACGAGCAGTACTTC.

This chain connects TRBV2 to TRBJ2-5; weak D call: TRBD1 (6 bases). This CDR3 has 14 residues. The germline V gene encodes CDR1 SNHLY and CDR2 FYNNEI. V lost 6 bases to trimming and J lost 4 bases, with 15 bases between them. The CDR3 coding sequence is TGTGCCAGCAGGGGTCTACAGGGAGCAGAGACCCAGTACTTC. Residues: CASRGLQGAETQYF.

The table lists this clonotype with many counts. The chain combines TRBV7-9 with TRBJ2-7; no clear D gene. The CDR3 loop spans 13 amino acids. Germline CDR1 reads SEHNR; CDR2 reads FQNEAQ (reference sequence). Trimming pared 0 bases from V and 5 bases from J, leaving 8 bases between. The chain's CDR3 is CASSLAGRHEQYF. DNA of the CDR3: TGTGCCAGCAGCTTAGCGGGTCGCCACGAGCAGTACTTC.

This clonotype occurred once. This sequence joins TRBV7-2 and TRBJ2-7; TRBD2 aligns across 7 bases. V lost 5 bases, J lost 1 base, and 5 bases stayed unmatched. CDR1 and CDR2 (germline): SGHTA, FQGNSA. The CDR3 covers 14 residues. The CDR3 nucleotides read TGTGCCAGCAGCCCCCCGGGACTATCCTACGAGCAGTACTTC. Protein: CASSPPGLSYEQYF.

A word on this clonotype: Being one base from a much bigger clone, this may be a read error. The chain is built from TRBV5-1 and TRBJ1-3; 8 bases match TRBD1. CDR1 is SGHRS and CDR2 is YFSETQ in the germline V gene. The CDR3 consists of 15 residues. In DNA form, the CDR3 reads TGCGTCAGCACGGACAGGGCCGCTACTGGAAACACCATATATTTT. The encoded protein is CVSTDRAATGNTIYF.

This clonotype was picked up many times. The chain carries TRBV6-1 and TRBJ1-3; no reliable D call. Trimming stripped 4 bases from V and 3 bases from J, with 16 bases between. CDR1 MNHNS and CDR2 SASEGT come from the germline V gene. CDR3 size: 16 residues. CDR3 DNA sequence: TGTGCCAGCAGTGCAAACGAGTTCCAGAGTGGAAACACCATATATTTT. Translated, it gives CASSANEFQSGNTIYF.

This clonotype was found many times. The chain carries TRBV29-1 and TRBJ2-7, with D maybe TRBD2 (5 bases). This CDR3 is built from 13 residues. In germline, CDR1 is SQVTM, CDR2 ANQGSEA. V lost 3 bases and J lost 1, with 10 bases in between. The CDR3 loop reads CSVDSPGSYEQYF. CDR3 DNA: TGCAGCGTTGATTCCCCGGGGTCCTACGAGCAGTACTTC.

The table lists this clonotype with many counts. The CDR3 loop reads CASSWVGGGETQYF. CDR3 bases: TGCGCCAGCAGCTGGGTCGGGGGGGGAGAGACCCAGTACTTC. The chain links TRBV5-1 to TRBJ2-5, with 8 bases fitting TRBD2. Germline values: CDR1 SGHRS, CDR2 YFSETQ. This CDR3 region has 14 residues. V shed 3 bases, J shed 4 bases, and the junction held 5 bases outside the gene matches.

V is TRBV12-3 or TRBV12-4 and J is TRBJ1-5; perhaps TRBD1 as D (6 bases). This CDR3 has 15 amino acids. V lost 5 bases, J lost 5 bases, and 16 bases lay in between. In DNA form, the CDR3 reads TGTGCCAGCAGTCTCCGCAGGGGTTCGGATCAGCCCCAGCATTTT. Its protein is CASSLRRGSDQPQHF.

For this clonotype: Because the CDR3 is missing its conserved closing phenylalanine or tryptophan, this is likely a read error. The rearrangement joins TRBV7-3 to TRBJ2-5, with 7 bases identical to TRBD2. CDR1 and CDR2 from the germline V gene are SGHTA and FQGTGA. The CDR3 runs to 15 residues. The J segment lost 2 bases and the V segment lost 2 bases, leaving 5 bases of the junction unmatched. CDR3 DNA sequence: TGTGCCAGCAGCTTATTAAGCGGGAAGCAAGAGACCCAGTACCTC. This gives the protein CASSLLSGKQETQYL.

Details on this clonotype: Its ends do not fully match the called genes, so a read error is possible. The chain carries TRBV5-1 and TRBJ2-7; 8 positions match TRBD1. Per germline, CDR1 SGHRS and CDR2 YFSETQ. The CDR3 loop spans 16 amino acids. The CDR3 sequence: CAGSLAPGTGTYEQYF. The CDR3 nucleotides are TGCGCCGGCAGCTTGGCACCTGGGACAGGCACCTACGAGCAGTACTTC.

Ten or more counts support this clonotype. DNA for the CDR3: TGTGCCAGCAGGAGCGACAGGACCTCCTACGAGCAGTACTTC. Its protein product is CASRSDRTSYEQYF. This rearrangement joins TRBV6-1 to TRBJ2-7; D may be TRBD1 (6 bases). Looked up from germline, CDR1 is MNHNS and CDR2 is SASEGT. V was pared by 6 bases and J by 0 bases, with 12 bases between. This CDR3 comprises 14 residues.

In its sample, this clonotype was seen many times. The gene calls are TRBV6-1 and TRBJ2-2, with 14 bases that match TRBD2. The CDR3 sequence is 17 residues long. J gave up 1 base and V 4 bases, and 2 bases lay outside the gene matches. Germline CDR1 and CDR2: MNHNS and SASEGT. The CDR3 here is CASSGGTSGGNTGELFF. The CDR3 region has the DNA TGTGCCAGCAGTGGAGGGACTAGCGGGGGGAACACCGGGGAGCTGTTTTTT.